The 13 T cell receptor beta chains reported below all come from one sample, sequenced in a study of T cell responses to AZD1222 COVID-19 vaccine listed by TCRdb under 2021. In light of the paper, this sample's time point label describes: baseline before first vaccination. Taken with the paper, the label for treatment or condition translates to: meningococcal conjugate vaccine given as trial control. Library generation was performed with the immunoSEQ multiplex PCR assay. The table was pulled from immuneACCESS by TCRdb, which kept in-frame rearrangements only. Such tables lose some clones; where checked, under half of the loss comes from unresolved V genes, and the rest has no known cause. This sample holds 110,000 or so clones; around nine tenths were observed only once. Of the sample, around 3.3% is held by the ten largest clones. The sequences come from peripheral blood, collected on day 0 of MenACWY control vaccination. The receptors originated from an adult in good health.

This chain joins TRBV9 and TRBJ1-1, with TRBD1 as a possible D gene (6 bases). V shed 0 bases and J shed 7 bases, with 22 bases lying between them. Looked up from germline, CDR1 is SGDLS and CDR2 is YYNGEE. The CDR3 covers 17 residues. The CDR3 nucleotides are TGTGCCAGCAGCGTAGTTGAAGGGGGAGGGCAGACCCTTGAAGCTTTCTTT. It encodes CASSVVEGGGQTLEAFF.

This clone was seen a single time. The V gene is TRBV5-1, the J gene TRBJ2-1, with D perhaps assigned TRBD1 or TRBD2 (5 bases each). This CDR3 is 13 amino acids long. The germline V gene encodes CDR1 SGHRS and CDR2 YFSETQ. The V gene lost 4 bases and the J gene lost 8 bases, with 13 bases spanning the gap. The DNA for the CDR3 is TGCGCCAGCAGCCACCCCCGGGGCTATGAGCAGTTCTTC. This sequence encodes CASSHPRGYEQFF.

This clone was seen once. J is TRBJ1-1 and V is TRBV7-9; the match to TRBD1 covers 7 bases. The CDR3 is made up of 15 amino acids. Trimming at V came to 5 bases and at J to 4 bases, leaving 10 bases not matched to a gene. The germline gives CDR1 SEHNR, CDR2 FQNEAQ (reference sequence). The CDR3 bases are TGTGCCAGCAGCCCGAGGGGACAGCAGGGCACTGAAGCTTTCTTT. Translating gives CASSPRGQQGTEAFF.

The chain employs TRBV7-9 and TRBJ1-2; TRBD1 might be the D (5 bases). Per the germline V gene, CDR1 is SEHNR and CDR2 is FQNEAQ (reference sequence). The length of the CDR3 is 14 residues. Trimming took off 3 bases at V and 2 bases at J, with 10 bases between the two ends. The CDR3 protein is CASSFQTANYGYTF. The CDR3 nucleotides read TGTGCCAGCAGCTTTCAGACAGCAAACTATGGCTACACCTTC.

This clone was detected once. The rearrangement links TRBV11-3 to TRBJ2-5; the D is unclear. The V and J ends lost 1 base and 5 bases respectively, with 8 bases between them. Germline values: CDR1 SGHNT, CDR2 YENEEA. The CDR3 is 13 amino acids. CDR3: CASSLGVRETQYF. DNA of the CDR3: TGTGCCAGCAGCTTAGGAGTACGCGAGACCCAGTACTTC.

This clone was seen just once. The chain joins TRBV2 to TRBJ1-2; 8 nucleotides line up with TRBD1. With 3 bases clipped from V and 0 bases from J, the junction kept 3 bases outside the gene matches. CDR1 and CDR2 from the germline V gene are SNHLY and FYNNEI. The CDR3 runs to 15 residues. The CDR3 sequence: CASSDPTGANYGYTF. In DNA form, the CDR3 reads TGTGCCAGCAGTGATCCGACAGGGGCTAACTATGGCTACACCTTC.

This clone has a handful of counts. Other DNA sequences in this sample translate to the same CDR3. The chain uses TRBV6-5 and TRBJ1-1, with 9 bases aligning to TRBD1. The ends lost 0 bases at V and 3 bases at J; junction bases unmatched: 2. This CDR3 is 15 amino acids long. The germline gives CDR1 MNHEY, CDR2 SVGAGI. The CDR3 sequence: CASSYSRTGDTEAFF. CDR3 coding DNA: TGTGCCAGCAGTTACTCCCGGACAGGGGACACTGAAGCTTTCTTT.

The chain employs TRBV30 and TRBJ1-1, with TRBD1 as a possible D gene (5 bases). CDR1 GTSNPN and CDR2 SVGIG come from the germline V gene (reference sequence). The length of the CDR3 is 13 residues. V dropped 2 bases and J dropped 1 base, with 8 bases sitting between them. CDR3 in DNA: TGTGCCTGGAGTTCCCAGGGGAACACTGAAGCTTTCTTT. Translating gives CAWSSQGNTEAFF.

This rearrangement joins TRBV2 to TRBJ2-1, with D possibly called TRBD1 or TRBD2 (6 bases each). V dropped 6 bases and J dropped 8 bases, with 20 bases sitting between them. Germline assignment: CDR1 SNHLY and CDR2 FYNNEI. This CDR3 has 15 amino acids. The CDR3 region has the DNA TGTGCCAGCAGCGGGGGCCCTAACCTGAACGATGAGCAGTTCTTC. This gives the protein CASSGGPNLNDEQFF.

The chain couples TRBV5-1 to TRBJ2-3, with D possibly being TRBD1 (6 bases). Trimming removed 1 base from V and 2 bases from J, with 14 bases in between. Germline CDR1 is SGHRS and CDR2 is YFSETQ. The CDR3 consists of 16 residues. CDR3 nucleotides: TGCGCCAGCAGCTTGTTCCAGGGGATCATCACAGATACGCAGTATTTT. This codes for CASSLFQGIITDTQYF. Supplemented by reference TRBV5-1 and TRBJ2-3, the full variable domain reads KAGVTQTPRYLIKTRGQQVTLSCSPISGHRSVSWYQQTPGQGLQFLFEYFSETQRNKGNFPGRFSGRQFSNSRSEMNVSTLELGDSALYLCASSLFQGIITDTQYFGPGTRLTVL.

This clone was detected once. CDR3 region: CASSTTGGSGNTIYF. The CDR3 region has the DNA TGTGCCAGCAGCACGACAGGGGGCTCTGGAAACACCATATATTTT. This chain uses TRBV9 with TRBJ1-3; TRBD1 matches 9 bases. The length of the CDR3 is 15 residues. Germline V gene data show CDR1 as SGDLS and CDR2 as YYNGEE. The V segment lost 4 bases and the J segment 0 bases; nucleotides outside the gene matches: 2. The full variable domain, rest sourced from reference TRBV9 and TRBJ1-3, is DSGVTQTPKHLITATGQRVTLRCSPRSGDLSVYWYQQSLDQGLQFLIQYYNGEERAKGNILERFSAQQFPDLHSELNLSSLELGDSALYFCASSTTGGSGNTIYFGEGSWLTVV.

The chain uses TRBV7-2 and TRBJ2-7; D is perhaps TRBD1 (7 bases). The CDR3 is made up of 15 amino acids. V was cut by 3 bases and J by 3 bases, with 15 bases left in between. Per the germline V gene, CDR1 is SGHTA and CDR2 is FQGNSA. The CDR3 reads CASSLRGDRNYEQYF. The CDR3, as DNA: TGTGCCAGCAGCTTGAGGGGGGACAGAAACTACGAGCAGTACTTC.

In the case of this clone: The sample has other DNA sequences that encode this CDR3 too. The V and J genes are TRBV4-1 and TRBJ1-3; 8 bases line up with TRBD1. This CDR3 spans 15 amino acids. Trimming took 3 bases from V and 4 from J; bases not matched to a gene: 5. Germline V gene lookup returns CDR1 MGHRA and CDR2 YSYEKL. CDR3 nucleotides: TGCGCCAGCAGCCAGACAGGGGCTACAGGAAACACCATATATTTT. The encoded protein is CASSQTGATGNTIYF.